These 25 T cell receptor beta chains were all obtained from the same sample, sequenced in a study of Tregs in tolerant kidney transplant recipients. The assay was immunoSEQ multiplex PCR, and TCRdb's table has in-frame clones only and misses some. The table has tens of thousands of clones, roughly 84% seen once; the top ten hold about 4.6%. Sequencing used CD4+ T cells from blood. Every receptor here comes from a human donor in good health.

This sequence joins TRBV7-2 and TRBJ1-2; D unresolved. This CDR3 region has 13 residues. Trimming cost V 5 bases and J 2 bases, with 9 bases left between them. The germline V gene encodes CDR1 SGHTA and CDR2 FQGNSA. DNA for the CDR3: TGTGCCAGCAGCCCTCGGGTCAACTATGGCTACACCTTC. It translates to CASSPRVNYGYTF.

The chain has TRBV30 and TRBJ2-3, with no clear D. Trimming removed 0 bases at V and 0 bases at J, with 10 bases between. The germline gives CDR1 GTSNPN, CDR2 SVGIG (reference sequence). This CDR3 has 15 residues. The CDR3 DNA sequence: TGTGCCTGGAGTGTAATGTGGGGAAGCACAGATACGCAGTATTTT. Its protein is CAWSVMWGSTDTQYF.

This chain links TRBV12-5 with TRBJ1-3, with a tentative D call TRBD1 (5 bases). The CDR3 is 18 amino acids. The V and J ends lost 2 bases and 0 bases respectively, with 17 bases between them. In germline, CDR1 is LGHNT, CDR2 FRNRAP. The CDR3 bases are TGTGCTAGTGGTTTGACCCTGGGACCCATGAGCTCTGGAAACACCATATATTTT. Its translation is CASGLTLGPMSSGNTIYF.

CDR3 residues: CASSIVAVGTEAFF. The DNA of the CDR3 is TGTGCCAGTAGTATAGTCGCAGTGGGGACTGAAGCTTTCTTT. The chain has TRBV19 and TRBJ1-1, with D unresolved. The V end lost 1 base, the J end lost 5 bases, and 11 bases lay between the germline ends. Germline values: CDR1 LNHDA, CDR2 SQIVND (reference sequence). The CDR3 has 14 amino acids.

The chain couples TRBV7-6 to TRBJ2-1; D might be TRBD1 (6 bases). CDR3 size: 17 residues. The V end was cut by 5 bases, the J end by 0 bases, with 17 bases between. Germline V gene lookup returns CDR1 SGHVS and CDR2 FNYEAQ. For the CDR3, the DNA is TGTGCCAGCAGCATCTCCCCCACAGGGAGCTCCTACAATGAGCAGTTCTTC. Residues: CASSISPTGSSYNEQFF.

The chain joins TRBV7-3 to TRBJ2-3; D is ambiguous. The germline V and J ends were trimmed by 1 base and 1 base, with 3 bases remaining between them. CDR1 is SGHTA, CDR2 FQGTGA, per germline. The CDR3 has 13 residues. The CDR3 reads CASSLSGTDTQYF. DNA for the CDR3: TGTGCCAGCAGCTTAAGCGGCACAGATACGCAGTATTTT.

The chain joins TRBV7-9 to TRBJ1-1, with a possible D match to TRBD1 (5 bases). The CDR3 extends over 14 amino acids. V lost 2 bases to trimming and J lost 6 bases, with 13 bases between them. The germline V gene has CDR1 SEHNR and CDR2 FQNEAQ (reference sequence). This CDR3 is CASSLTIPGAEAFF. The CDR3 nucleotides read TGTGCCAGCAGCTTAACTATACCGGGGGCTGAAGCTTTCTTT.

Note on this clone: A read error is possible here, since a much larger clone lies one base away. The genes are TRBV7-2 and TRBJ1-1; D is unresolved. Trimming shortened V by 1 base and J by 0 bases, and 3 bases separated the two germline ends. Germline CDR1 reads SGHTA; CDR2 reads FQGNSA. This CDR3 is 13 amino acids long. The CDR3 nucleotides read TGTGCCAGCAGCTTAGAGGTGAACACTGAAGCTTTCTTT. The encoded protein is CASSLEVNTEAFF.

This rearrangement joins TRBV4-3 to TRBJ2-3, with a possible D match to TRBD2 (5 bases). This CDR3 contains 15 residues. V was pared by 4 bases and J by 3 bases, with 14 bases between. Germline V gene data show CDR1 as LGHNA and CDR2 as YSLEER. CDR3 sequence: CASSLVLGRTDTQYF. CDR3 DNA sequence: TGCGCCAGCAGCCTTGTGCTTGGGAGAACAGATACGCAGTATTTT.

The V call is TRBV5-4, the J call TRBJ2-2; tentative D call: TRBD1 (5 bases). CDR1 and CDR2 from the germline V gene are SGHNT and YYREEE (reference sequence). CDR3 length: 16 amino acids. V lost 0 bases and J lost 3, with 12 bases in between. DNA of the CDR3: TGTGCCAGCAGCTTGGGGGTAGGGGCAGACACCGGGGAGCTGTTTTTT. Translating gives CASSLGVGADTGELFF.

V is TRBV13 and J is TRBJ2-1; TRBD2 aligns across 8 bases. The V gene's germline CDR1 is PRHDT and CDR2 FYEKMQ (reference sequence). Trimming removed 7 bases from V and 6 bases from J; junction bases left unmatched: 8. This CDR3 contains 14 residues. CDR3 loop: CASTARGGRNEQFF. DNA of the CDR3: TGTGCCAGCACCGCCCGGGGGGGACGCAATGAGCAGTTCTTC. Complete variable domain (other parts from reference TRBV13 and TRBJ2-1): AAGVIQSPRHLIKEKRETATLKCYPIPRHDTVYWYQQGPGQDPQFLISFYEKMQSDKGSIPDRFSAQQFSDYHSELNMSSLELGDSALYFCASTARGGRNEQFFGPGTRLTVL.

The chain employs TRBV2 and TRBJ2-5, with D possibly TRBD2 on 5 matching bases. This CDR3 comprises 13 residues. CDR1 is SNHLY, CDR2 FYNNEI, per germline. V lost 4 bases, J lost 2 bases, and 8 bases lay in between. Here the CDR3 DNA reads TGTGCCAGCAGTGGCCGGAGGCAAGAGACCCAGTACTTC. Its protein product is CASSGRRQETQYF.

The chain is built from TRBV7-9 and TRBJ2-1; 8 bases map to TRBD1. Trimming took 5 bases from V and 8 from J; bases not matched to a gene: 5. This CDR3 is built from 13 residues. Germline lookup yields CDR1 SEHNR and CDR2 FQNEAQ (reference sequence). CDR3 region: CASSPDRGHEQFF. The CDR3 DNA reads TGTGCCAGCAGCCCTGACAGGGGTCATGAGCAGTTCTTC.

V is TRBV4-1 and J is TRBJ1-2, with a tentative D call TRBD1 (5 bases). This CDR3 is 14 amino acids long. CDR1 MGHRA and CDR2 YSYEKL come from the germline V gene. Trimming stripped 3 bases from V and 4 bases from J, with 12 bases between. The CDR3 DNA reads TGCGCCAGCAGCCAGCCGGGACGGTCCTATGGCTACACCTTC. Amino acids: CASSQPGRSYGYTF.

V gene TRBV7-2 combines with J gene TRBJ1-2, with TRBD1 matching over 8 bases. The junction had 11 bases not matched to a gene; V was cut back by 4 bases and J by 4 bases. CDR1 SGHTA and CDR2 FQGNSA come from the germline V gene. This CDR3 region has 16 residues. CDR3 coding DNA: TGTGCCAGCAGCTCGATGGGACAGGCCGATGGCTATGGCTACACCTTC. Translated, it gives CASSSMGQADGYGYTF.

This sequence joins TRBV5-1 and TRBJ2-1, with 9 bases identical to TRBD2. The germline V gene encodes CDR1 SGHRS and CDR2 YFSETQ. The CDR3 covers 15 residues. The junction had 6 bases not matched to a gene; V was cut back by 0 bases and J by 8 bases. The CDR3 reads CASSLGGGRADEQFF. As DNA, the CDR3 is TGCGCCAGCAGCTTGGGAGGCGGGAGGGCGGATGAGCAGTTCTTC.

The chain is built from TRBV7-2 and TRBJ2-1; 7 bases align to TRBD2. The germline V gene encodes CDR1 SGHTA and CDR2 FQGNSA. The V segment lost 10 bases and the J segment 7 bases; nucleotides outside the gene matches: 16. The CDR3 is 15 amino acids. CDR3 region: CAKGMAGDPGNEQFF. As DNA, the CDR3 is TGTGCCAAGGGGATGGCGGGAGACCCGGGGAATGAGCAGTTCTTC.

This chain uses TRBV6-1 with TRBJ1-4; D unresolved. The germline CDR1 and CDR2 sequences are MNHNS and SASEGT. Between the trimmed V and J ends, which lost 4 bases and 3 bases, there was a span of 3 bases. The CDR3 spans 12 residues. As DNA, the CDR3 is TGTGCCAGCAGTGCCTCTAATGAAAAACTGTTTTTT. Its translation is CASSASNEKLFF.

This clone is a singleton in its sample. The chain combines TRBV10-3 with TRBJ1-2; tentatively, D is TRBD1 (5 bases). V was pared by 4 bases and J by 4 bases, with 10 bases between. In germline, CDR1 is ENHRY, CDR2 SYGVKD. This CDR3 region has 13 residues. CDR3 region: CAISVEGLYGYTF. CDR3 coding DNA: TGTGCCATCAGTGTAGAGGGGCTCTATGGCTACACCTTC.

The chain uses TRBV7-9 and TRBJ1-1; no clear D. V was cut by 1 base and J by 4 bases, with 7 bases left in between. The CDR3 totals 13 residues. From germline, CDR1 is SEHNR and CDR2 FQNEAQ (reference sequence). The DNA of the CDR3 is TGTGCCAGCAGCTTAGGGGATAGCACTGAAGCTTTCTTT. It codes for CASSLGDSTEAFF. Full variable domain (remainder filled in from reference TRBV7-9 and TRBJ1-1): DTGVSQNPRHKITKRGQNVTFRCDPISEHNRLYWYRQTLGQGPEFLTYFQNEAQLEKSRLLSDRFSAERPKGSFSTLEIQRTEQGDSAMYLCASSLGDSTEAFFGQGTRLTVV.

CDR3 sequence reads: CASSFRVLPTHEQFF. The CDR3 nucleotides read TGTGCCAGCAGCTTCAGAGTCTTACCGACCCATGAGCAGTTCTTC. V usage is TRBV7-9 and J usage is TRBJ2-1; D uncertain. V was pared by 3 bases and J by 8 bases, with 17 bases between. Germline CDR1 reads SEHNR; CDR2 reads FQNEAQ (reference sequence). CDR3 size: 15 residues.

The chain joins TRBV30 to TRBJ1-5; D might be TRBD1 (6 bases). Deletions cut 3 bases from V and 8 bases from J, with 14 bases between. The germline gives CDR1 GTSNPN, CDR2 SVGIG (reference sequence). The CDR3 covers 13 residues. The CDR3 nucleotides read TGTGCCTGGAGCCCAGGGGTCCCAAAGCCCCAGCATTTT. Translating it yields CAWSPGVPKPQHF.

The V call is TRBV11-1, the J call TRBJ2-1; D ambiguous. The CDR3 extends over 15 amino acids. V was pared by 7 bases and J by 6 bases, with 19 bases between. CDR1 SGHAT and CDR2 FQDESV come from the germline V gene (reference sequence). The CDR3, as DNA: TGTGCCAGCAACGCCCAGTTCGGTGAGTCCAATGAGCAGTTCTTC. Encoded protein: CASNAQFGESNEQFF.

This clone was recorded once. The chain combines TRBV7-9 with TRBJ1-5, with 7 bases that match TRBD1. Germline trimming cut 8 bases from V and 9 bases from J; bases unmatched to any gene: 13. The germline gives CDR1 SEHNR, CDR2 FQNEAQ (reference sequence). The CDR3 is 14 amino acids. The CDR3 DNA reads TGTGCCAGCGGCTCCACAACACAGGGGATGCCCCAGCATTTT. Translated, it gives CASGSTTQGMPQHF. The full variable domain, rest sourced from reference TRBV7-9 and TRBJ1-5, is DTGVSQNPRHKITKRGQNVTFRCDPISEHNRLYWYRQTLGQGPEFLTYFQNEAQLEKSRLLSDRFSAERPKGSFSTLEIQRTEQGDSAMYLCASGSTTQGMPQHFGDGTRLSIL.

The rearrangement uses TRBV5-4 and TRBJ2-3; D remains ambiguous. V was trimmed by 2 bases and J by 2 bases, leaving 9 bases between them. The CDR3 has 14 residues. Germline-derived CDR1 and CDR2 are SGHNT and YYREEE (reference sequence). CDR3 loop: CASSFTGNTDTQYF. The DNA of the CDR3 is TGTGCCAGCAGCTTTACTGGAAACACAGATACGCAGTATTTT.